The source of this T cell receptor beta chain is a study of blood T cell repertoires in COVID-19. Study in general: Collection of acute and convalescent COVID-19 samples took place in the United States, Italy and Spain.

The CDR3 is 13 residues long. The V end was cut by 4 bases, the J end by 8 bases, with 12 bases between. Germline CDR1 reads ENHRY; CDR2 reads SYGVKD. Repertoires were generated with immunoSEQ multiplex PCR, while TCRdb's copy carries only in-frame clones and drops some. The sample lists some 390,000 clones; about nine tenths were seen once. Seattle's cohort entered during active infection and was followed longitudinally. This sequence joins TRBV10-3 and TRBJ1-5, with D possibly TRBD1 on 6 matching bases. The receptor was derived from a woman aged 40-49 years with COVID-19, enrolled during active disease. Input material: peripheral blood. The chain's CDR3 is CAISGQGLKPQHF. For the CDR3, the DNA is TGTGCCATCAGTGGCCAGGGGCTAAAGCCCCAGCATTTT.